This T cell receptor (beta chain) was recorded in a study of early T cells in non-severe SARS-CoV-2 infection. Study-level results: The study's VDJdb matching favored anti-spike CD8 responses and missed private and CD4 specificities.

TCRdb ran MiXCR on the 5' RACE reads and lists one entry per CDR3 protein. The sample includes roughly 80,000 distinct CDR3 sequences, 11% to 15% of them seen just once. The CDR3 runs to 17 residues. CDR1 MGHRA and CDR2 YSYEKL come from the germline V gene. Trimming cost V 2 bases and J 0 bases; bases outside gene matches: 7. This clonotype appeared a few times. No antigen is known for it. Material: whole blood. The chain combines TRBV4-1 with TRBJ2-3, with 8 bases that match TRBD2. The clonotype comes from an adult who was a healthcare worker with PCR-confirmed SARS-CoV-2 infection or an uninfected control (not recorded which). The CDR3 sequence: CASSQPTSGPSTDTQYF. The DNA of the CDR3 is TGCGCCAGCAGCCAACCCACTAGCGGCCCGAGCACAGATACGCAGTATTTT.